The 18 T cell receptor beta chains presented below share a single source sample, sequenced in a study of molecular identifiers for immune sequencing clone quantification. A single record per CDR3 protein comes from TCRdb applying MiXCR to the PCR reads. The sample carries over 65,000 distinct CDR3 sequences, 25% recorded once. The sample was naive CD8+ T cells from blood, with Jurkat cell RNA spiked in. Subset indicated: FACS-sorted CD8+CD4-CCR7+CD45RA+ naive T cells. Every receptor here comes from a human donor in good health. Some libraries in this study had Jurkat cell RNA spiked in.

The rearrangement links TRBV7-9 to TRBJ1-6; no firm D call. The CDR3 has 14 residues. Between the trimmed V and J ends, which lost 0 bases and 7 bases, there was a span of 7 bases. CDR1 and CDR2 from the germline V gene are SEHNR and FQNEAQ (reference sequence). Written as DNA, the CDR3 is TGTGCCAGCAGCTTAGCTGGGAGGAATTCACCCCTCCACTTT. Its translation is CASSLAGRNSPLHF.

Of note for this clonotype: This may arise from a read error, as a much more abundant clone is one base away. The J gene is TRBJ1-5, the V gene TRBV10-3; 8 nucleotides match TRBD1. The J call is doubtful: the DNA matches TRBJ2-3 better. Germline CDR1 and CDR2: ENHRY and SYGVKD. This CDR3 is built from 15 residues. CDR3 coding DNA: TGTGCCATCAGTGATGGGCAGGGGGCCTATCAGCCCCAGTATTTT. Its protein product is CAISDGQGAYQPQYF.

As regards this clonotype: A clone one base away is much larger, so this may be a read error. The J gene is TRBJ2-1, the V gene TRBV6-6; D is unresolved. Trimming took 3 bases from V and 4 from J, leaving 16 bases between them. CDR1 and CDR2 (germline): MNHNY, SVGAGI (reference sequence). This CDR3 contains 16 residues. The CDR3 nucleotides are TGTGCCAGCAGTTATTCGTGGCAGGAAGGATACAATGAGCAGTTCTTC. Residues: CASSYSWQEGYNEQFF.

Comments on this clonotype: A much larger clone differs from this one at a single base, so this may be a read error. The chain couples TRBV21-1 to TRBJ2-7. TRBV21-1 is labeled a pseudogene. This CDR3 is 11 amino acids long. CDR3 sequence: CASSTKHEQYF. CDR3 DNA: TGTGCCAGCAGCACCAAGCACGAGCAGTACTTC.

This clonotype was picked up many times. The chain combines TRBV27 with TRBJ2-5; 13 nucleotides match TRBD2. CDR1 MNHEY and CDR2 SMNVEV come from the germline V gene (reference sequence). Losses at the gene ends were 6 bases for V and 5 bases for J; bases not matched to a gene: 9. The CDR3 runs to 16 residues. CDR3 protein: CASSPITSGRGETQYF. CDR3 in DNA: TGTGCCAGCAGCCCCATCACTAGCGGGAGGGGTGAGACCCAGTACTTC.

This clonotype has at least ten counts. This chain joins TRBV2 and TRBJ1-1; D is undetermined. Germline CDR1 reads SNHLY; CDR2 reads FYNNEI. The CDR3 totals 13 residues. The V gene lost 0 bases and the J gene lost 5 bases, with 7 bases spanning the gap. Here the CDR3 reads CASSEAGRTEAFF. Written as DNA, the CDR3 is TGTGCCAGCAGTGAAGCGGGAAGGACTGAAGCTTTCTTT.

This clonotype was observed at least ten times. CDR3 sequence (DNA): TGTGCCAGCAGTTACTCTGGGCGGGGCAACACCTACGAGCAGTACTTC. It is translated as CASSYSGRGNTYEQYF. The V call is TRBV6-5, the J call TRBJ2-7, with D perhaps TRBD2 (6 bases). From germline, CDR1 is MNHEY and CDR2 SVGAGI. V lost 0 bases and J 2 bases, leaving 14 bases between the germline ends. The CDR3 runs to 16 residues.

About this clonotype: Its ends do not fully match the called genes, so a read error is possible. V and J are TRBV29-1 and TRBJ2-7; 10 bases match TRBD2. This CDR3 is 15 amino acids long. Per germline, CDR1 SQVTM and CDR2 ANQGSEA. CDR3 sequence reads: CSGEEGGAGGYEEYF. As DNA, the CDR3 is TGCAGCGGTGAAGAAGGGGGAGCGGGAGGGTACGAGGAGTACTTC.

Worth noting for this clonotype: One base away lies a much larger clone, so this may be a sequencing read error. The chain joins TRBV4-1 to TRBJ1-5; 9 bases agree with TRBD1. Germline-derived CDR1 and CDR2 are MGHRA and YSYEKL. Losses at the gene ends were 4 bases for V and 5 bases for J; bases not matched to a gene: 9. CDR3 length equals 16 residues. The CDR3 DNA sequence: TGCGCCAGCAGCCGCAAATGGGACAGGGAGGATCAGCCCCAGCATTTT. It yields the protein CASSRKWDREDQPQHF.

For this clonotype: One end of the junction does not line up with germline, which may come from a read error. The chain has TRBV9 and TRBJ2-3; weak D call: TRBD1 (6 bases). CDR1 is SGDLS and CDR2 is YYNGEE in the germline V gene. This CDR3 has 15 amino acids. As DNA, the CDR3 is TGTGCCAGCAGCGGCCGGGACACCTCCACAGCTACGCAGTATTTT. Encoded protein: CASSGRDTSTATQYF.

The rearrangement links TRBV2 to TRBJ2-1, with D unclear. CDR1 is SNHLY, CDR2 FYNNEI, per germline. The CDR3 sequence is 14 residues long. V lost 5 bases and J 5 bases, leaving 13 bases between the germline ends. Here the CDR3 DNA reads TGTGCCAGCAGTATACTCACCTCTAACAATGAGCAGTTCTTC. It codes for CASSILTSNNEQFF.

This chain uses TRBV28 with TRBJ2-7; D may be TRBD2 (5 bases). Trimming took 4 bases from V and 2 from J, leaving 9 bases between them. The germline V gene encodes CDR1 MDHEN and CDR2 SYDVKM. The CDR3 totals 13 residues. The CDR3: CASSWRSTYEQYF. DNA of the CDR3: TGTGCCAGCAGTTGGAGGTCCACCTACGAGCAGTACTTC. The full variable domain, in which reference TRBV28 and TRBJ2-7 provide the parts outside the CDR3, is DVKVTQSSRYLVKRTGEKVFLECVQDMDHENMFWYRQDPGLGLRLIYFSYDVKMKEKGDIPEGYSVSREKKERFSLILESASTNQTSMYLCASSWRSTYEQYFGPGTRLTVT.

A note on this clonotype: It may be a read error: a sequence one base away is much more abundant. Given the absence of the conserved phenylalanine or tryptophan at the CDR3 end, a read error is likely. The chain couples TRBV5-3 to TRBJ1-1, with D possibly matching TRBD1 (6 bases). TRBV5-3 is marked as an open reading frame, function uncertain. The CDR3 sequence is 15 residues long. V lost 8 bases and J lost 3, with 20 bases in between. CDR3 in DNA: TGTGCCAGCAGCCCGGGGGGCCAGGGATACACTGAAGCTTTCTCT. This sequence encodes CASSPGGQGYTEAFS.

As regards this clonotype: A single base separates this from a much larger clone, so it may be a read error. The rearrangement joins TRBV5-4 to TRBJ2-5, with 7 positions matching TRBD2. Germline V gene data show CDR1 as SGHNT and CDR2 as YYREEE (reference sequence). The CDR3 covers 15 residues. The CDR3 here is CASSFLAEFQEAQYF. The CDR3 DNA is TGTGCCAGCAGCTTTCTAGCGGAGTTCCAAGAGGCCCAGTACTTC. The full variable domain, completed using reference TRBV5-4 and TRBJ2-5, is ETGVTQSPTHLIKTRGQQVTLRCSSQSGHNTVSWYQQALGQGPQFIFQYYREEENGRGNFPPRFSGLQFPNYSSELNVNALELDDSALYLCASSFLAEFQEAQYFGPGTRLLVL.

This clonotype appeared many times. V is TRBV30 and J is TRBJ2-6, with D maybe TRBD2 (6 bases). The germline gives CDR1 GTSNPN, CDR2 SVGIG (reference sequence). The CDR3 runs 17 residues. V lost 4 bases and J 0 bases, leaving 16 bases between the germline ends. The CDR3 DNA reads TGTGCCTGGACCGACGGAGGGGTCTCCTCTGGGGCCAACGTCCTGACTTTC. It specifies CAWTDGGVSSGANVLTF. The full variable domain, with the rest looked up from reference TRBV30 and TRBJ2-6, is SQTIHQWPATLVQPVGSPLSLECTVEGTSNPNLYWYRQAAGRGLQLLFYSVGIGQISSEVPQNLSASRPQDRQFILSSKKLLLSDSGFYLCAWTDGGVSSGANVLTFGAGSRLTVL.

As concerns this clonotype: It may be a read error: a sequence one base away is much more abundant. The chain carries TRBV27 and TRBJ2-5; no firm D call. Looked up from germline, CDR1 is MNHEY and CDR2 is SMNVEV (reference sequence). The CDR3 has 13 amino acids. The CDR3 DNA follows: TGTGCCAGCAGACAACAGCAAGAAGAGGCCCAGTACTTC. It is translated as CASRQQQEEAQYF.

The sample holds a few counts of this clonotype. The genes are TRBV29-1 and TRBJ2-1; D remains unclear. CDR1 is SQVTM and CDR2 is ANQGSEA in the germline V gene. CDR3 length equals 16 residues. Trimming left V 3 bases short and J 5 bases short, with 20 bases between. CDR3 in DNA: TGCAGCGTTGAGGGTAAACACCTCACCCCTGACAATGAGCAGTTCTTC. It is translated as CSVEGKHLTPDNEQFF.

This clonotype was seen repeatedly, ten times or more. The chain combines TRBV12-3 or TRBV12-4 with TRBJ1-1; 10 bases align to TRBD1. The CDR3 consists of 15 residues. V shed 1 base and J 8 bases; nucleotides not matched to a gene: 7. CDR3 nucleotide sequence: TGTGCCAGCAGTTTAGTGGGACAGGGGTGGGTCGAAGCTTTCTTT. Residues: CASSLVGQGWVEAFF.